A selection of T cell receptor beta chains follows, all from one sample in a study of early T cells in non-severe SARS-CoV-2 infection. Via MiXCR, TCRdb re-called the 5' RACE reads, giving one row per CDR3 protein. The sample consists of about 71,000 distinct CDR3 sequences, 14% of them appearing once. Sequencing used whole blood, obtained at baseline. The receptors were gathered from an adult who was a healthcare worker with PCR-confirmed SARS-CoV-2 infection or an uninfected control (not recorded which). CDR3s include the opening cysteine and the closing phenylalanine or tryptophan. The order of the fields is J gene, V gene, clone size, D gene, CDR3 DNA, CDR3 protein. A D gene is named only where the DNA matches it firmly. Some rows have no size entry. The others give once, few or many, or a class for an expanded clone.

j_gene: TRBJ2-7
v_gene: TRBV20-1
abundance: -
d_gene: TRBD2
CDR3nt: TGCAGTGCTGCCGGGACTAGCGGGAGGTTGAGCTCCTACGAGCAGTACTTC
CDR3aa: CSAAGTSGRLSSYEQYF

j_gene: TRBJ1-1
v_gene: TRBV12-3/TRBV12-4
abundance: -
d_gene: -
CDR3nt: TGTGCCAGCAGTTTTCGCGGCACCCTGAACACTGAAGCTTTCTTT
CDR3aa: CASSFRGTLNTEAFF

j_gene: TRBJ2-7
v_gene: TRBV28
abundance: few
d_gene: TRBD1
CDR3nt: TGTGCCAGCACCCTGGGACAGGGGGCTTACGAGCAGTACTTC
CDR3aa: CASTLGQGAYEQYF

j_gene: TRBJ2-4
v_gene: TRBV13
abundance: few
d_gene: -
CDR3nt: TGTGCCAGCAGCTTAGTCGGGCTGAAAAACATTCAGTACTTC
CDR3aa: CASSLVGLKNIQYF

j_gene: TRBJ2-7
v_gene: TRBV10-2
abundance: -
d_gene: -
CDR3nt: TGCGCCAGCGGGGGTAGCGGCGCCTACGAGCAGTACTTC
CDR3aa: CASGGSGAYEQYF

j_gene: TRBJ2-1
v_gene: TRBV25-1
abundance: -
d_gene: -
CDR3nt: TGTGCCAGCAGTGAATACAGGAGCGATGAGCAGTTCTTC
CDR3aa: CASSEYRSDEQFF

j_gene: TRBJ2-4
v_gene: TRBV25-1
abundance: few
d_gene: -
CDR3nt: TGTGCCAGCAGTGATAAATCCGGACTACACATTCAGTACTTC
CDR3aa: CASSDKSGLHIQYF

j_gene: TRBJ2-2
v_gene: TRBV5-4
abundance: -
d_gene: -
CDR3nt: TGTGCCAGCAGCCCATGGACTTCGAACACCGGGGAGCTGTTTTTT
CDR3aa: CASSPWTSNTGELFF

j_gene: TRBJ2-7
v_gene: TRBV5-1
abundance: few
d_gene: TRBD1
CDR3nt: TGCGCCAGCAGCTTGCAGGGACAGATGAGGGACGAGCAGTACTTC
CDR3aa: CASSLQGQMRDEQYF

j_gene: TRBJ2-3
v_gene: TRBV20-1
abundance: few
d_gene: -
CDR3nt: TGCAGTGCTAGAGTTATAGTAAGCACAGATACGCAGTATTTT
CDR3aa: CSARVIVSTDTQYF

j_gene: TRBJ1-1
v_gene: TRBV5-4
abundance: medium-sized
d_gene: TRBD1
CDR3nt: TGTGCCAGCAGCCACACCGGGACAGGGACGAGGGGCGGAACTGAAGCTTTCTTT
CDR3aa: CASSHTGTGTRGGTEAFF

j_gene: TRBJ2-5
v_gene: TRBV5-1
abundance: few
d_gene: -
CDR3nt: TGCGCCAGCAGCAAAGGCGGGACAGCCATTCAAGAGACCCAGTACTTC
CDR3aa: CASSKGGTAIQETQYF

j_gene: TRBJ2-5
v_gene: TRBV20-1
abundance: -
d_gene: TRBD1
CDR3nt: TGCAGTGCTAGGAGGGGGCCCCAAGAGACCCAGTACTTC
CDR3aa: CSARRGPQETQYF

j_gene: TRBJ2-4
v_gene: TRBV23-1
abundance: -
d_gene: -
CDR3nt: TGCGCCAGCAGTCAGCAGGGGAAAGCCAAAAACATTCAGTACTTC
CDR3aa: CASSQQGKAKNIQYF

j_gene: TRBJ2-3
v_gene: TRBV7-9
abundance: few
d_gene: -
CDR3nt: TGTGCCACTCTGGACATCCGAGGTTCCACAGATACGCAGTATTTT
CDR3aa: CATLDIRGSTDTQYF

j_gene: TRBJ2-7
v_gene: TRBV12-3/TRBV12-4
abundance: few
d_gene: -
CDR3nt: TGTGCCAGCACTCTCGGACAAGGCGATCGATCCGAGCAGTACTTC
CDR3aa: CASTLGQGDRSEQYF

j_gene: TRBJ2-2
v_gene: TRBV19
abundance: -
d_gene: -
CDR3nt: TGTGCCAGTATCAACAGGGTGGGCACCGGGGAGCTGTTTTTT
CDR3aa: CASINRVGTGELFF

j_gene: TRBJ2-7
v_gene: TRBV7-8
abundance: -
d_gene: TRBD1
CDR3nt: TGTGCCAGCAGCTTAGAAATTGCAGGGGGCGCTTATTACGAGCAGTACTTC
CDR3aa: CASSLEIAGGAYYEQYF

j_gene: TRBJ2-1
v_gene: TRBV5-1
abundance: few
d_gene: TRBD2
CDR3nt: TGCGCCAGCAGCGGACGGACTAGCGGCTACAATGAGCAGTTCTTC
CDR3aa: CASSGRTSGYNEQFF

j_gene: TRBJ2-5
v_gene: TRBV2
abundance: -
d_gene: -
CDR3nt: TGTGCCAGCAGGGGTCCGGAGACCCAGTACTTC
CDR3aa: CASRGPETQYF

j_gene: TRBJ2-7
v_gene: TRBV9
abundance: few
d_gene: -
CDR3nt: TGTGCCAGCAGCGCCGACCCTCCCGGACAGCCAGCCGGCTCCTACGAGCAGTACTTC
CDR3aa: CASSADPPGQPAGSYEQYF

j_gene: TRBJ1-1
v_gene: TRBV2
abundance: -
d_gene: -
CDR3nt: TGTGCCACCCAAGCCGCCCCGGCTGGAGCTTTCTTT
CDR3aa: CATQAAPAGAFF

j_gene: TRBJ2-5
v_gene: TRBV11-2
abundance: -
d_gene: -
CDR3nt: TGTGCCAGCGGGGACTTTAAAGAGACCCAGTACTTC
CDR3aa: CASGDFKETQYF

j_gene: TRBJ2-6
v_gene: TRBV27
abundance: few
d_gene: -
CDR3nt: TGTGCCAGCAGTTATTCCGGGGCCAACGTCCTGACTTTC
CDR3aa: CASSYSGANVLTF

j_gene: TRBJ2-7
v_gene: TRBV6-6
abundance: -
d_gene: TRBD2
CDR3nt: TGTGCCAGCAGCCGAGCGGGAGTAGAGCAGTACTTC
CDR3aa: CASSRAGVEQYF

j_gene: TRBJ2-1
v_gene: TRBV7-6
abundance: few
d_gene: TRBD2
CDR3nt: TGTGCCAGCAGCTTCCGGGAGGTCAATGAGCAGTTCTTC
CDR3aa: CASSFREVNEQFF

j_gene: TRBJ2-3
v_gene: TRBV20-1
abundance: few
d_gene: -
CDR3nt: TGCAGTGCTAGAGATCGGGCTGGAACAGATACGCAGTATTTT
CDR3aa: CSARDRAGTDTQYF

j_gene: TRBJ1-5
v_gene: TRBV6-2/TRBV6-3
abundance: many
d_gene: TRBD1
CDR3nt: TGTGCCAGCAGTTCGACAGGGGATCAGCCCCAGCATTTT
CDR3aa: CASSSTGDQPQHF

j_gene: TRBJ2-5
v_gene: TRBV2
abundance: -
d_gene: -
CDR3nt: TGTGCCAGCAGTCAGGACACCGTCCAAGAGACCCAGTACTTC
CDR3aa: CASSQDTVQETQYF

j_gene: TRBJ2-3
v_gene: TRBV20-1
abundance: -
d_gene: TRBD2
CDR3nt: TGCAGTGCCGCCGCCCCAAGCGGGAACATGGGAGGGGATACGCAGTATTTT
CDR3aa: CSAAAPSGNMGGDTQYF

j_gene: TRBJ2-1
v_gene: TRBV6-1
abundance: many
d_gene: -
CDR3nt: TGTGCCAGCAGGTTTTCTACTGTCAATGAGCAGTTCTTC
CDR3aa: CASRFSTVNEQFF

j_gene: TRBJ1-4
v_gene: TRBV18
abundance: few
d_gene: -
CDR3nt: TGTGCCAGCTCACCCCGGGACGGGAATGAAAAACTGTTTTTT
CDR3aa: CASSPRDGNEKLFF

j_gene: TRBJ2-5
v_gene: TRBV11-2
abundance: few
d_gene: -
CDR3nt: TGTGCCAGCAGCTCTAGTGACAGTCAAGAGACCCAGTACTTC
CDR3aa: CASSSSDSQETQYF

j_gene: TRBJ2-3
v_gene: TRBV6-5
abundance: -
d_gene: -
CDR3nt: TGTGCCAGCAGTTCGACTAGTGGGGGCCCAGATACGCAGTATTTT
CDR3aa: CASSSTSGGPDTQYF

j_gene: TRBJ1-6
v_gene: TRBV18
abundance: -
d_gene: TRBD1
CDR3nt: TGTGCCAGCTCGGAAGGGGGCGGCGGGGCTTCACCCCTCCACTTT
CDR3aa: CASSEGGGGASPLHF

j_gene: TRBJ1-4
v_gene: TRBV5-1
abundance: -
d_gene: -
CDR3nt: TGCGCCAGCAGCCTTTCAAGTAAAACTAATGAAAAACTGTTTTTT
CDR3aa: CASSLSSKTNEKLFF

j_gene: TRBJ2-3
v_gene: TRBV7-2
abundance: few
d_gene: TRBD2
CDR3nt: TGTGCCAGCAGCTTAGAGGGACTAGCGGGAGGCCCAGAGTATTTT
CDR3aa: CASSLEGLAGGPEYF

j_gene: TRBJ1-5
v_gene: TRBV20-1
abundance: few
d_gene: -
CDR3nt: TGCAGTGCTAGACCCCAGGCGGGGGGCGGCAATCAGCCCCAGCATTTT
CDR3aa: CSARPQAGGGNQPQHF

j_gene: TRBJ2-7
v_gene: TRBV7-9
abundance: many
d_gene: TRBD1
CDR3nt: TGTGCCAGCAGCGTCACCGGGACAGGGGCTCGCGGGCAGTACTTC
CDR3aa: CASSVTGTGARGQYF

j_gene: TRBJ2-7
v_gene: TRBV10-3
abundance: -
d_gene: TRBD2
CDR3nt: TGTGCCACCCTCCGTTCGGGGGGAGAGCGCTACGAGCAGTACTTC
CDR3aa: CATLRSGGERYEQYF

j_gene: TRBJ1-1
v_gene: TRBV29-1
abundance: -
d_gene: -
CDR3nt: TGCAGCGTGAGGGGATGGGGCGAGAACACTGAAGCTTTCTTT
CDR3aa: CSVRGWGENTEAFF

j_gene: TRBJ1-1
v_gene: TRBV2
abundance: few
d_gene: -
CDR3nt: TGTGCCAGCAGTGAAGAAATTGGACCGTTGAACACTGAAGCTTTCTTT
CDR3aa: CASSEEIGPLNTEAFF

j_gene: TRBJ2-3
v_gene: TRBV2
abundance: -
d_gene: -
CDR3nt: TGTGCCAGCAGTGATCCTGGACGCACAGATACGCAGTATTTT
CDR3aa: CASSDPGRTDTQYF

j_gene: TRBJ2-3
v_gene: TRBV7-3
abundance: many
d_gene: TRBD2
CDR3nt: TGTGCCAGCAGCCCCACCCTAGCGGGGTCCACAGATACGCAGTATTTT
CDR3aa: CASSPTLAGSTDTQYF

j_gene: TRBJ2-1
v_gene: TRBV27
abundance: many
d_gene: -
CDR3nt: TGTGCCAGCAGTCCCCTAGAGCGGGCCCGCAATGAGCAGTTCTTC
CDR3aa: CASSPLERARNEQFF

j_gene: TRBJ2-1
v_gene: TRBV20-1
abundance: few
d_gene: -
CDR3nt: TGCAGTGCCGAGGGGCGAGGTGGGGCAGATGAGCAGTTCTTC
CDR3aa: CSAEGRGGADEQFF

j_gene: TRBJ2-5
v_gene: TRBV7-2
abundance: many
d_gene: TRBD1
CDR3nt: TGTGCCAGCAGCCCTAACAGGGGTAAAGAGACCCAGTACTTC
CDR3aa: CASSPNRGKETQYF

j_gene: TRBJ2-3
v_gene: TRBV6-4
abundance: -
d_gene: -
CDR3nt: TGTGCCAGCAGTGAGCCGATCGGATATATCTTGGCTACTGGTACGCAGTATTTT
CDR3aa: CASSEPIGYILATGTQYF

j_gene: TRBJ2-3
v_gene: TRBV24-1
abundance: many
d_gene: -
CDR3nt: TGTGCCACCAGTGATTTGGGACGCACAGATACGCAGTATTTT
CDR3aa: CATSDLGRTDTQYF

j_gene: TRBJ2-5
v_gene: TRBV28
abundance: -
d_gene: -
CDR3nt: TGTGCCAGCAGTTTCTGGAGGGAAGAGACCCAGTACTTC
CDR3aa: CASSFWREETQYF

j_gene: TRBJ2-7
v_gene: TRBV29-1
abundance: many
d_gene: -
CDR3nt: TGCAGCTTCCAGTGGGGGAGTTACGAGCAGTACTTC
CDR3aa: CSFQWGSYEQYF

j_gene: TRBJ2-7
v_gene: TRBV29-1
abundance: -
d_gene: TRBD1
CDR3nt: TGCAGCGTGACCCCAGGGGGCTCCCACGAGCAGTACTTC
CDR3aa: CSVTPGGSHEQYF

j_gene: TRBJ1-3
v_gene: TRBV6-5
abundance: -
d_gene: -
CDR3nt: TGTGCCAGCAGTTACTCAGTACGGGCCTCACAGCGAAACACCATATATTTT
CDR3aa: CASSYSVRASQRNTIYF

j_gene: TRBJ1-6
v_gene: TRBV20-1
abundance: few
d_gene: -
CDR3nt: TGCAGTGCTAGTACCCGTTCAAGCTCCTATAATTCACCCCTCCACTTT
CDR3aa: CSASTRSSSYNSPLHF

j_gene: TRBJ2-3
v_gene: TRBV11-3
abundance: -
d_gene: -
CDR3nt: TGTGCCAGCAGCTTAGATAGTCAGTCTGCTAGCACAGATACGCAGTATTTT
CDR3aa: CASSLDSQSASTDTQYF

j_gene: TRBJ2-1
v_gene: TRBV28
abundance: -
d_gene: TRBD2
CDR3nt: TGTGCCAGCAGCCCCGGGACTAGCTCGTACAATGAGCAGTTCTTC
CDR3aa: CASSPGTSSYNEQFF

j_gene: TRBJ2-7
v_gene: TRBV18
abundance: -
d_gene: TRBD1
CDR3nt: TGTGCCAGCTCACCACTACAGGGGGCGCGGTCGACTACGGGAGAGCAGTACTTC
CDR3aa: CASSPLQGARSTTGEQYF

j_gene: TRBJ1-3
v_gene: TRBV3-1
abundance: many
d_gene: TRBD1
CDR3nt: TGTGCCAGCAGCCAAGATCAGAGGGGGCTCGGAAACACCATATATTTT
CDR3aa: CASSQDQRGLGNTIYF

j_gene: TRBJ2-2
v_gene: TRBV5-1
abundance: -
d_gene: -
CDR3nt: TGCGCCAGCAGCTTCAGGGGATGGACCGGGGAGCTGTTTTTT
CDR3aa: CASSFRGWTGELFF

j_gene: TRBJ2-3
v_gene: TRBV6-6
abundance: -
d_gene: TRBD2
CDR3nt: TGTGCCTCTAGCGGGAGTCAAGATACGCAGTATTTT
CDR3aa: CASSGSQDTQYF